The TCR beta chain described here comes from a study of OX40 agonist ivuxolimab in advanced cancers. The study's findings and limits: At doses 0.1 to 3.0 mg/kg, CD4+ and CD8+ clones expanded. CD8+ T cells averaged more expanded clones than CD4+.

This clone was counted only a few times. The target antigen is unknown. Per the germline V gene, CDR1 is SGHRS and CDR2 is YFSETQ. V was pared by 4 bases and J by 2 bases, with 7 bases of the junction left unmatched. The CDR3 is 16 residues long. Clones were read by immunoSEQ multiplex PCR, and TCRdb kept only the in-frame ones, dropping some. The sample records over 70,000 clones, 70% to 90% being singletons. Exclusion of a patient followed from autoimmune disease history or systemic immunosuppression. The study sampled blood at baseline, cycle 4 day 1, and cycle 7 day 1. V usage is TRBV5-1 and J usage is TRBJ2-5, with 11 bases identical to TRBD2. The receptor's source is an adult with an advanced solid tumor such as melanoma, head and neck, liver or kidney cancer. This specimen consisted of CD4+ or CD8+ T cells sorted from blood, obtained in a trial of the OX40 agonist ivuxolimab. The CDR3 sequence is CASSPGSSGGQETQYF. In DNA form, the CDR3 reads TGCGCCAGCAGCCCCGGCTCTAGCGGGGGGCAAGAGACCCAGTACTTC.